This T cell receptor beta chain appears in the sequencing data of a study of blood T cell repertoires in COVID-19. On the study more broadly: PBMCs, B-cell-depleted T cells, or T cells provided the cDNA or gDNA that made up the material.

Original data processing: Reference gene primers were amplified, and this amplification served to estimate nucleated cell counts. Produced via immunoSEQ multiplex PCR; TCRdb's table is partial and in-frame only. V, J and clone size were drawn from that table, and D and trimming were deduced from the DNA. The sample records about 350,000 clones, approximately 84% being singletons. Cohort assignment relied on participant-reported clinical history. Sequenced: PBMCs or T cells enriched from blood (not recorded which). The receptor was derived from a woman in her 30s who had recovered from COVID-19.

The CDR3 loop is CASSPTSVRTDTQYF. CDR3 sequence (DNA): TGTGCCAGTAGTCCCACTTCGGTTCGCACAGATACGCAGTATTTT. V is TRBV19 and J is TRBJ2-3; D is uncertain. Germline-derived CDR1 and CDR2 are LNHDA and SQIVND (reference sequence). Trimming pared 5 bases from V and 1 base from J, leaving 13 bases between. The CDR3 runs to 15 residues. Full variable domain (missing parts from reference TRBV19 and TRBJ2-3): DGGITQSPKYLFRKEGQNVTLSCEQNLNHDAMYWYRQDPGQGLRLIYYSQIVNDFQKGDIAEGYSVSREKKESFPLTVTSAQKNPTAFYLCASSPTSVRTDTQYFGPGTRLTVL.